These 14 T cell receptor beta chains came from one sample sequenced in a study of CD8 T cells in ankylosing spondylitis. Each CDR3 protein is one row after TCRdb ran MiXCR on the 5' RACE reads. The sample shows 250,000 to 350,000 distinct CDR3 sequences, less than 25% of them seen only once. The sequenced sample was blood, either unsorted or a sorted T cell fraction (not recorded which). The source of these receptors is a female donor with ankylosing spondylitis or in good health (not recorded which).

This clonotype was detected only a few times. The chain has TRBV6-6 and TRBJ2-1; D remains ambiguous. V lost 5 bases and J lost 8, with 7 bases in between. The germline CDR1 and CDR2 sequences are MNHNY and SVGAGI (reference sequence). This CDR3 has 11 residues. The CDR3 loop reads CASSRTDEQFF. CDR3 coding DNA: TGTGCCAGCAGTCGTACAGATGAGCAGTTCTTC.

This clonotype occurred a few times. The chain employs TRBV7-2 and TRBJ2-5; D unresolved. The ends were cut back, 5 bases at V and 5 bases at J, with 12 bases in the middle. Germline V CDR1 and CDR2: SGHTA, FQGNSA. The CDR3 contains 13 residues. In DNA, the CDR3 is TGTGCCAGCAGCCCAGAAATCGGGGAGACCCAGTACTTC. Translating gives CASSPEIGETQYF.

The genes are TRBV30 and TRBJ2-1, with 7 bases aligning to TRBD2. CDR1 is GTSNPN, CDR2 SVGIG, per germline (reference sequence). The ends lost 4 bases at V and 4 bases at J; junction bases unmatched: 4. The CDR3 spans 13 residues. The CDR3 loop reads CAWTSGGYNEQFF. As DNA, the CDR3 is TGTGCCTGGACTAGCGGTGGGTACAATGAGCAGTTCTTC.

The rearrangement joins TRBV20-1 to TRBJ1-1; D is possibly TRBD1 (5 bases). This CDR3 is 16 amino acids long. Trimming stripped 4 bases from V and 4 bases from J, with 22 bases between. Germline CDR1 reads DFQATT; CDR2 reads SNEGSKA (reference sequence). This CDR3 is CSANLATRGVGTEAFF. CDR3 DNA: TGCAGTGCTAATTTGGCCACGAGGGGAGTGGGCACTGAAGCTTTCTTT.

V is TRBV29-1 and J is TRBJ2-7, with D tentatively TRBD1 or TRBD2 (5 bases each). Between the trimmed V and J ends, which lost 7 bases and 1 base, there was a span of 17 bases. Germline V gene sequence: CDR1 SQVTM, CDR2 ANQGSEA. The CDR3 is 14 residues long. CDR3 nucleotides: TGCAGCGGGGGAGATGGGGGAGTATCCTACGAGCAGTACTTC. Amino acids: CSGGDGGVSYEQYF.

V and J are TRBV7-9 and TRBJ2-5; maybe TRBD2 (5 bases). Deletions cut 1 base from V and 2 bases from J, with 14 bases between. The CDR3 has 16 amino acids. Germline CDR1 SEHNR, CDR2 FQNEAQ (reference sequence). The CDR3 is CASSLDLAGSQETQYF. CDR3 nucleotides: TGTGCCAGCAGCTTAGACCTAGCTGGATCTCAAGAGACCCAGTACTTC.

This clonotype has a handful of counts. The genes are TRBV24-1 and TRBJ2-7; D gene uncertain. The V end was cut by 5 bases, the J end by 6 bases, with 10 bases between. Germline V gene lookup returns CDR1 KGHDR and CDR2 SFDVKD. This CDR3 contains 12 residues. CDR3 protein: CATSGRAGEQYF. DNA of the CDR3: TGTGCCACCAGTGGAAGGGCAGGCGAGCAGTACTTC.

V gene TRBV7-3 combines with J gene TRBJ2-3; 8 bases agree with TRBD2. Per germline, CDR1 SGHTA and CDR2 FQGTGA. The J segment lost 0 bases and the V segment lost 1 base, leaving 0 bases of the junction unmatched. The CDR3 is made up of 15 amino acids. CDR3 sequence reads: CASSLSGRSTDTQYF. The CDR3 region has the DNA TGTGCCAGCAGCTTAAGCGGGAGGAGCACAGATACGCAGTATTTT. Full variable domain (outside the CDR3, taken from reference TRBV7-3 and TRBJ2-3): GAGVSQTPSNKVTEKGKYVELRCDPISGHTALYWYRQSLGQGPEFLIYFQGTGAADDSGLPNDRFFAVRPEGSVSTLKIQRTERGDSAVYLCASSLSGRSTDTQYFGPGTRLTVL.

The chain uses TRBV10-3 and TRBJ1-2; D might be TRBD1 (5 bases). Between the trimmed V and J ends, which lost 4 bases and 8 bases, there was a span of 8 bases. The CDR3 totals 11 residues. Germline CDR1 and CDR2: ENHRY and SYGVKD. Here the CDR3 DNA reads TGTGCCATCAGTGGTGGGGGGGGCTACACCTTC. It codes for CAISGGGGYTF.

The V call is TRBV28, the J call TRBJ1-6; D remains ambiguous. With 2 bases removed from V and 10 bases from J, the gap between germline ends came to 12 bases. CDR1 and CDR2 (germline): MDHEN, SYDVKM. The CDR3 is 14 amino acids. CDR3 sequence: CASSLKRDRSPLHF. CDR3 in DNA: TGTGCCAGCAGTTTAAAAAGGGATAGATCACCCCTCCACTTT.

This clonotype was seen a few times. The V call is TRBV4-2, the J call TRBJ1-1; D is unresolved. This CDR3 comprises 14 residues. Trimming removed 0 bases from V and 11 bases from J, with 16 bases in between. Germline V CDR1 and CDR2: LGHNA, YNFKEQ. Here the CDR3 DNA reads TGTGCCAGCAGCCAAGATCGAGGGCCCCTGGGTGCTTTCTTT. Protein: CASSQDRGPLGAFF.

This clonotype occurred a few times. The CDR3 nucleotides are TGTGCCTGGAGTGTACGTACCTACGAGCAGTACTTC. It codes for CAWSVRTYEQYF. V is TRBV30 and J is TRBJ2-7; D is ambiguous. Germline CDR1 reads GTSNPN; CDR2 reads SVGIG (reference sequence). CDR3 length equals 12 residues. V lost 0 bases, J lost 2 bases, and 5 bases lay in between.

The V and J genes are TRBV5-6 and TRBJ2-1; 7 nucleotides agree with TRBD2. After removal of 0 bases from V and 7 bases from J, the junction contained 10 bases not matched to a gene. There are 16 residues in the CDR3. Germline CDR1 reads SGHDT; CDR2 reads YYEEEE. The CDR3 sequence is CASSLGGGWQRNEQFF. For the CDR3, the DNA is TGTGCCAGCAGCTTGGGGGGGGGGTGGCAGAGGAATGAGCAGTTCTTC. The full variable domain, in which reference TRBV5-6 and TRBJ2-1 provide the parts outside the CDR3, is DAGVTQSPTHLIKTRGQQVTLRCSPKSGHDTVSWYQQALGQGPQFIFQYYEEEERQRGNFPDRFSGHQFPNYSSELNVNALLLGDSALYLCASSLGGGWQRNEQFFGPGTRLTVL.

The rearrangement uses TRBV29-1 and TRBJ2-1; no definite D call. V lost 7 bases to trimming and J lost 0 bases, with 10 bases between them. Germline V gene sequence: CDR1 SQVTM, CDR2 ANQGSEA. The CDR3 totals 13 residues. The CDR3 coding sequence is TGCAGCGGGGGTTCGAGCTCCTACAATGAGCAGTTCTTC. This codes for CSGGSSSYNEQFF.